This record looks at one T cell receptor (beta chain) sequence and its context. Its antigen is unidentified. V lost 3 bases and J 5 bases, leaving 16 bases between the germline ends. Germline CDR1 and CDR2: MGHRA and YSYEKL. This CDR3 has 15 amino acids. Assay: immunoSEQ multiplex PCR; the TCRdb copy retains only in-frame clones and omits some. The sample yields under 650,000 clones, about 95% seen once. Donors comprised only Caucasian adults living in Nashville, Tennessee. This record comes from a study of shared clonotypes between healthy human individuals. Study results and limitations: What rarefaction showed was incomplete sorted-subset sequencing despite large depth. Naive CD4 clonotype sharing across a few donors was around 5%.

Material: naive CD4+ T cells sorted from blood. The subset is: CD45RA+ positively selected. The clonotype was recovered from a woman in her thirties in good health. The chain joins TRBV4-1 to TRBJ2-5; D tentatively reads TRBD1 or TRBD2 (6 bases each). CDR3 coding DNA: TGCGCCAGCAGCCAGCGGGACTCCCAGGGGGAGACCCAGTACTTC. Translating it yields CASSQRDSQGETQYF.